Below are 8 T cell receptor beta chains sequenced from a single sample in a study of identical twins. MiXCR, run by TCRdb on the 5' RACE reads, gives a single entry per CDR3 protein. The repertoire includes roughly 720,000 distinct CDR3 sequences, about 18% of them detected once, and about 12% sits in the top ten. These data also formed part of another study, on T cells expressing NK-cell markers.

Material: PBMCs. These receptors were collected from a woman between 18 and 29 years old in good health.

This CDR3 is CASSYRVDLQLAKNIQYF. CDR3 nucleotide sequence: TGTGCCAGCAGTTACCGGGTCGACTTGCAGCTAGCCAAAAACATTCAGTACTTC. The chain links TRBV6-2 or TRBV6-3 to TRBJ2-4; D not resolved. The CDR3 contains 18 residues. Trimming left V 2 bases short and J 0 bases short, with 17 bases between. Per the germline V gene, CDR1 is MNHEY and CDR2 is SVGEGT.

This clonotype was counted only a few times. The gene calls are TRBV20-1 and TRBJ2-3; 7 positions match TRBD2. The ends lost 5 bases at V and 10 bases at J; junction bases unmatched: 18. Germline-derived CDR1 and CDR2 are DFQATT and SNEGSKA (reference sequence). The CDR3 totals 15 residues. Here the CDR3 reads CSAGSGAPLRTAQYF. CDR3 DNA: TGCAGTGCTGGAAGCGGGGCCCCTCTCCGGACGGCGCAGTATTTT.

This clonotype was counted ten times or more. This chain links TRBV7-6 with TRBJ2-1; maybe TRBD2 (5 bases). V dropped 4 bases and J dropped 13 bases, with 23 bases sitting between them. The CDR3 is made up of 15 amino acids. Germline assignment: CDR1 SGHVS and CDR2 FNYEAQ. The CDR3, as DNA: TGTGCCAGCAGCTCATATAGGACTGGCAGGCCGGATCAGTTCTTC. It translates to CASSSYRTGRPDQFF.

The chain carries TRBV19 and TRBJ2-5, with D unresolved. Germline assignment: CDR1 LNHDA and CDR2 SQIVND (reference sequence). Trimming shortened V by 5 bases and J by 11 bases, and 15 bases separated the two germline ends. The CDR3 extends over 12 amino acids. Written as DNA, the CDR3 is TGTGCCAGTAGTTTCACTCGGGCACCGCAGTACTTC. Protein: CASSFTRAPQYF.

This chain connects TRBV5-1 to TRBJ2-3; unclear D gene. V shed 0 bases and J shed 9 bases, with 20 bases lying between them. This CDR3 is built from 16 residues. Germline CDR1 reads SGHRS; CDR2 reads YFSETQ. The CDR3 here is CASSLDIADLYPTQYF. For the CDR3, the DNA is TGCGCCAGCAGCTTGGATATCGCGGACCTCTATCCAACGCAGTATTTT.

J is TRBJ2-5 and V is TRBV10-3, with 8 positions matching TRBD1. This CDR3 comprises 14 residues. Trimming cost V 6 bases and J 5 bases; bases outside gene matches: 8. Looked up from germline, CDR1 is ENHRY and CDR2 is SYGVKD. CDR3 nucleotide sequence: TGTGCCATCAGCTTGGACAGGGTGGGGGAGACCCAGTACTTC. It encodes CAISLDRVGETQYF.

The rearrangement links TRBV6-5 to TRBJ2-3; D is possibly TRBD2 (6 bases). CDR3 size: 14 residues. Germline values: CDR1 MNHEY, CDR2 SVGAGI. Trimming took off 1 base at V and 5 bases at J, with 10 bases between the two ends. The CDR3 sequence: CASSYFPAGDTQYF. CDR3 nucleotides: TGTGCCAGCAGTTACTTTCCAGCGGGAGATACGCAGTATTTT.

Only a few counts were recorded for this clonotype. This rearrangement joins TRBV5-1 to TRBJ2-1, with D possibly matching TRBD2 (5 bases). The length of the CDR3 is 17 residues. V shed 4 bases and J shed 0 bases, with 17 bases lying between them. From germline, CDR1 is SGHRS and CDR2 YFSETQ. This CDR3 is CASSPFGRGNSYNEQFF. The CDR3 coding sequence is TGCGCCAGCAGCCCGTTTGGAAGAGGGAACTCCTACAATGAGCAGTTCTTC.